The following is a T cell receptor (beta chain) sequence with its context. These data are taken from a study of blood T cell repertoires in COVID-19. Study-wide background: Nucleic acid was either cDNA or gDNA, and it came from T cells, B-cell-depleted T cells, or PBMCs.

Participants had their cohort set by participant-reported clinical history. Per the original data handling: Estimation of nucleated cell counts was performed using reference gene primer amplification. Repertoires were generated with immunoSEQ multiplex PCR, while TCRdb's copy carries only in-frame clones and drops some. V, J and clone size were drawn from that table, and D and trimming were deduced from the DNA. The sample shows about 160,000 clones, approximately 81% of them seen only once. The V gene's germline CDR1 is SGHVS and CDR2 FNYEAQ. V shed 1 base and J shed 6 bases, with 12 bases lying between them. CDR3 length: 15 amino acids.

This TCR derives from a woman aged 35 to 49 with acute COVID-19. Sequenced: PBMCs or T cells enriched from blood (not recorded which). The genes are TRBV7-6 and TRBJ2-2; the D is unclear. The chain's CDR3 is CASSLVVWAPGELFF. DNA for the CDR3: TGTGCCAGCAGCTTAGTGGTGTGGGCCCCCGGGGAGCTGTTTTTT.